The next 20 T cell receptor beta chains were all read from a single sample in a study of T-cell memory formation after mild COVID-19 (dated by TCRdb to about 2021). The library was prepared using 5' RACE. Reads for this sample came from an Illumina NovaSeq 6000. In-frame beta chains were kept once TCRdb had trimmed the public reads at Q25 with fastp and called clones with MiXCR. Rows with one shared CDR3 protein collapse into an entry with the most common genes and DNA. The table for this sample lists about 400,000 distinct CDR3 sequences; around 14% of them were counted only once. The ten largest clones capture less than 25% of the sample. The sequenced sample was PBMCs or a T cell subset sorted from them (not recorded which). These receptors were taken from a man aged 18 to 29 who had mild COVID-19 (a few samples of this study predate the infection). The sample titles of this study are shuffled in the database, so cell type and time point are left out; the donor was told from shared clones.

The chain couples TRBV29-1 to TRBJ1-5; D remains ambiguous. V was cut by 6 bases and J by 3 bases, with 9 bases left in between. This CDR3 is built from 12 residues. Germline lookup yields CDR1 SQVTM and CDR2 ANQGSEA. The CDR3, as DNA: TGCAGCGTAGCAGGTAACAATCAGCCCCAGCATTTT. As protein: CSVAGNNQPQHF.

CDR3 sequence: CASSSSQVDGYTF. Written as DNA, the CDR3 is TGTGCCAGCAGTTCGTCCCAGGTGGATGGCTACACCTTC. V and J are TRBV12-3 or TRBV12-4 and TRBJ1-2; D is undetermined. Trimming removed 4 bases at V and 6 bases at J, with 12 bases between. CDR3 length equals 13 residues.

This chain uses TRBV5-6 with TRBJ2-3, with TRBD1 as a possible D gene (5 bases). CDR3 length: 12 residues. Per the germline V gene, CDR1 is SGHDT and CDR2 is YYEEEE. V gave up 5 bases and J gave up 8 bases, with 12 bases separating them. The DNA of the CDR3 is TGTGCCAGCAGATCTGACAGAACTACGCAGTATTTT. It yields the protein CASRSDRTTQYF.

This clonotype was seen only a few times. V and J are TRBV12-5 and TRBJ2-5, with D possibly matching TRBD2 (5 bases). There are 14 residues in the CDR3. V lost 6 bases and J lost 5, with 16 bases in between. The V gene's germline CDR1 is LGHNT and CDR2 FRNRAP. The CDR3 spells CASGVGFRGETQYF. The CDR3, as DNA: TGTGCTAGTGGGGTCGGCTTTCGAGGGGAGACCCAGTACTTC. Variable domain in full (rest from reference TRBV12-5 and TRBJ2-5): DARVTQTPRHKVTEMGQEVTMRCQPILGHNTVFWYRQTMMQGLELLAYFRNRAPLDDSGMPKDRFSAEMPDATLATLKIQPSEPRDSAVYFCASGVGFRGETQYFGPGTRLLVL.

This clonotype was picked up a small number of times. V and J are TRBV7-9 and TRBJ2-2; the D gene could be TRBD1 or TRBD2 (5 bases each). This CDR3 comprises 15 residues. Trimming left V 0 bases short and J 6 bases short, with 11 bases between. Per germline, CDR1 SEHNR and CDR2 FQNEAQ (reference sequence). The CDR3, as DNA: TGTGCCAGCAGCTTAGCGCTCGGGGCTGCCGGGGAGCTGTTTTTT. Its protein product is CASSLALGAAGELFF.

This chain links TRBV6-2 or TRBV6-3 with TRBJ2-3; 7 bases are a match to TRBD1. Germline-derived CDR1 and CDR2 are MNHEY and SVGEGT. The CDR3 is 12 residues long. Trimming cost V 10 bases and J 1 base; bases outside gene matches: 2. CDR3 in amino acids: CATDRGTDTQYF. DNA for the CDR3: TGTGCCACCGACAGGGGCACAGATACGCAGTATTTT.

This clonotype occurred many times. The rearrangement joins TRBV6-1 to TRBJ1-6, with D possibly TRBD1 on 6 matching bases. CDR1 is MNHNS, CDR2 SASEGT, per germline. V lost 7 bases, J lost 14 bases, and 24 bases lay in between. The CDR3 extends over 15 amino acids. The CDR3 protein is CASTGEGDGGRALHF. The DNA of the CDR3 is TGTGCCAGCACTGGAGAGGGGGACGGGGGTAGAGCCCTCCACTTT.

The rearrangement uses TRBV2 and TRBJ2-1; D gene uncertain. The germline gives CDR1 SNHLY, CDR2 FYNNEI. The length of the CDR3 is 13 residues. Trimming took off 7 bases at V and 2 bases at J, with 9 bases between the two ends. The CDR3 DNA sequence: TGTGCCAGCATGACGGCCCCCTACAATGAGCAGTTCTTC. It specifies CASMTAPYNEQFF.

The chain links TRBV29-1 to TRBJ1-2; TRBD1 is a possible D gene (5 bases). Trimming shortened V by 6 bases and J by 7 bases, and 9 bases separated the two germline ends. Germline CDR1 and CDR2: SQVTM and ANQGSEA. The CDR3 loop spans 10 amino acids. The CDR3 DNA sequence: TGCAGCGTGGACAACCCTGGCTACACCTTC. Residues: CSVDNPGYTF.

This clonotype turned up a few times. The rearrangement uses TRBV4-1 and TRBJ1-2; D might be TRBD1 (5 bases). Between the trimmed V and J ends, which lost 0 bases and 4 bases, there was a span of 15 bases. The CDR3 contains 16 residues. Germline V gene sequence: CDR1 MGHRA, CDR2 YSYEKL. The CDR3 DNA sequence: TGCGCCAGCAGCCAAGATCCTACGGGGGTAGGCTATGGCTACACCTTC. Protein product: CASSQDPTGVGYGYTF.

This clonotype was detected a few times. This sequence joins TRBV7-9 and TRBJ2-6; D ambiguous. The CDR3 has 18 amino acids. Trimming removed 1 base at V and 0 bases at J, with 13 bases between. Germline CDR1 is SEHNR and CDR2 is FQNEAQ (reference sequence). CDR3 amino acids: CASSLGAGPDSGANVLTF. The CDR3 nucleotides read TGTGCCAGCAGCTTAGGAGCCGGTCCCGACTCTGGGGCCAACGTCCTGACTTTC.

This chain connects TRBV10-3 to TRBJ2-4; D not certain. V was clipped by 8 bases and J by 1 base, with 15 bases between them. CDR3 length: 15 amino acids. CDR1 and CDR2 from the germline V gene are ENHRY and SYGVKD. The DNA for the CDR3 is TGTGCCATCGCTGAGACCGTTGAGGCCAAAAACATTCAGTACTTC. Amino acids: CAIAETVEAKNIQYF.

This clonotype appeared a few times. This chain uses TRBV12-3 or TRBV12-4 with TRBJ1-5, with D tentatively TRBD1 (6 bases). V lost 5 bases and J lost 3, with 23 bases in between. The CDR3 has 18 residues. CDR3 nucleotide sequence: TGTGCCAGCAGTCCGGCCAGGGGTGGCCCGATGGACAATCAGCCCCAGCATTTT. It translates to CASSPARGGPMDNQPQHF.

This chain connects TRBV5-1 to TRBJ2-3; a possible D gene is TRBD2 (6 bases). The CDR3 is 15 amino acids. Germline V gives CDR1 SGHRS, CDR2 YFSETQ. Trimming removed 0 bases from V and 5 bases from J, with 13 bases in between. The CDR3 nucleotides are TGCGCCAGCAGCTTGGGACGGGGAGGAGAAGATACGCAGTATTTT. Translation gives CASSLGRGGEDTQYF.

This clonotype was picked up a small number of times. V is TRBV9 and J is TRBJ2-5, with unresolved D. Trimming left V 0 bases short and J 0 bases short, with 9 bases between. Germline loops: CDR1 SGDLS, CDR2 YYNGEE. The CDR3 runs to 15 residues. This CDR3 reads CASSVAEADQETQYF. The CDR3 DNA sequence: TGTGCCAGCAGCGTAGCTGAGGCGGACCAAGAGACCCAGTACTTC.

The chain couples TRBV9 to TRBJ1-2; possible D gene TRBD1, 5 bases. V was pared by 4 bases and J by 1 base, with 8 bases between. The CDR3 loop spans 13 amino acids. Germline V gene sequence: CDR1 SGDLS, CDR2 YYNGEE. In DNA form, the CDR3 reads TGTGCCAGCAGCCACGACAGTAACTATGGCTACACCTTC. Residues: CASSHDSNYGYTF.

J is TRBJ1-2 and V is TRBV20-1, with TRBD1 identical over 7 bases. In germline, CDR1 is DFQATT, CDR2 SNEGSKA (reference sequence). The V and J ends lost 1 base and 1 base, in that order; junction bases with no gene match: 3. CDR3 length: 14 amino acids. The CDR3 loop is CSARGAGGNYGYTF. The CDR3 DNA reads as TGCAGTGCTAGAGGCGCAGGGGGTAACTATGGCTACACCTTC.

This clonotype was found once. V gene TRBV19 combines with J gene TRBJ1-3, with D possibly TRBD1 on 5 matching bases. The CDR3 consists of 16 residues. From germline, CDR1 is LNHDA and CDR2 SQIVND (reference sequence). Deletions cut 3 bases from V and 0 bases from J, with 12 bases between. Here the CDR3 reads CASSMRFGGSGNTIYF. CDR3 DNA: TGTGCCAGTAGTATGAGGTTCGGGGGCTCTGGAAACACCATATATTTT.

The rearrangement uses TRBV29-1 and TRBJ2-5; no definite D call. Germline CDR1 reads SQVTM; CDR2 reads ANQGSEA. This CDR3 has 11 amino acids. V dropped 3 bases and J dropped 4 bases, with 6 bases sitting between them. The DNA of the CDR3 is TGCAGCGTTGAGCGTACAGAGACCCAGTACTTC. This gives the protein CSVERTETQYF.

This clonotype was seen more than once but under ten times. The chain employs TRBV3-1 and TRBJ1-6; D gene ambiguous. The CDR3 runs 14 residues. CDR1 and CDR2 from the germline V gene are LGHDT and YNNKEL (reference sequence). Trimming took off 0 bases at V and 8 bases at J, with 8 bases between the two ends. CDR3 region: CASSQEVGYSPLHF. For the CDR3, the DNA is TGTGCCAGCAGCCAAGAGGTGGGATATTCACCCCTCCACTTT.